This T cell receptor beta chain was retrieved from a study of blood T cell repertoires in COVID-19. Study details: PBMCs, B-cell-depleted T cells, or T cells were the source of the cDNA or gDNA that made up the material.

The method was immunoSEQ multiplex PCR; TCRdb's version includes in-frame clones alone and lacks a portion of them. Of around 250,000 clones in the sample, 75% to 95% were seen once. CDR3 length: 15 residues. V was clipped by 4 bases and J by 7 bases; unmatched bases: 10. CDR1 and CDR2 from the germline V gene are MNHEY and SVGEGT. This clonotype was obtained from a man in his forties or fifties who had been exposed to COVID-19. The rearrangement joins TRBV6-2 or TRBV6-3 to TRBJ1-5; 7 bases align to TRBD1. The specimen was PBMCs or T cells enriched from blood (not recorded which). CDR3 DNA sequence: TGTGCCAGCAGTTCCCTAGACGACAGGGCACAGCCCCAGCATTTT. Translated, it gives CASSSLDDRAQPQHF.